These 25 T cell receptor beta chains were all obtained from the same sample, sequenced in a study of CD8 T cells in Susac syndrome. A quantity of roughly 0.5 to 1 ug RNA underwent reverse transcription using random hexamers. TCRdb analysed the immunoSEQ multiplex PCR reads with MiXCR anew, one entry per CDR3 protein. The sample has 56,000 or so distinct CDR3 sequences; more than 85% are singletons. The sample comprised CD8+ T cells from PBMCs. These receptors all stem from a human donor with Susac syndrome.

The V and J genes are TRBV11-2 and TRBJ2-1; the match to TRBD2 covers 8 bases. Trimming at V came to 5 bases and at J to 9 bases, leaving 21 bases not matched to a gene. The CDR3 has 18 residues. The germline V gene encodes CDR1 SGHAT and CDR2 FQNNGV. The CDR3, as DNA: TGTGCCAGCAGCCCCCCTCTCTCGAGCGGGGGTTCAGGTGGTGAGCAGTTCTTC. Encoded protein: CASSPPLSSGGSGGEQFF.

V usage is TRBV9 and J usage is TRBJ1-1; no firm D call. Germline CDR1 is SGDLS and CDR2 is YYNGEE. This CDR3 region has 13 residues. Trimming removed 3 bases from V and 1 base from J, with 7 bases in between. The CDR3 DNA reads as TGTGCCAGCAGCGCCCACGGGAACACTGAAGCTTTCTTT. Its translation is CASSAHGNTEAFF.

A single count supports this clonotype. DNA for the CDR3: TGTGCCAGCAGTTACCGGAGCTCCTATAATTCACCCCTCCACTTT. It yields the protein CASSYRSSYNSPLHF. The chain employs TRBV6-5 and TRBJ1-6; D is undetermined. This CDR3 spans 15 amino acids. Trimming removed 2 bases at V and 0 bases at J, with 5 bases between. Germline V gene data show CDR1 as MNHEY and CDR2 as SVGAGI.

The rearrangement uses TRBV5-1 and TRBJ2-1; TRBD1 aligns across 10 bases. The junction had 7 bases not matched to a gene; V was cut back by 2 bases and J by 8 bases. Looked up from germline, CDR1 is SGHRS and CDR2 is YFSETQ. The CDR3 runs 15 residues. The CDR3: CASSFGTGALDEQFF. The CDR3 nucleotides are TGCGCCAGCAGCTTCGGGACAGGGGCCTTGGATGAGCAGTTCTTC.

J is TRBJ1-5 and V is TRBV12-3 or TRBV12-4, with 8 bases lining up with TRBD1. Trimming cost V 0 bases and J 6 bases; bases outside gene matches: 4. The CDR3 extends over 15 amino acids. DNA for the CDR3: TGTGCCAGCAGTTTAGCCGACAGGGGCGGTCAGCCCCAGCATTTT. Its translation is CASSLADRGGQPQHF.

The CDR3 loop reads CASSFRTSRAYNEQFF. In DNA, the CDR3 is TGTGCCAGCAGCTTTAGGACTTCAAGGGCCTACAATGAGCAGTTCTTC. The chain couples TRBV7-9 to TRBJ2-1; D is perhaps TRBD2 (5 bases). CDR1 SEHNR and CDR2 FQNEAQ come from the germline V gene (reference sequence). V gave up 3 bases and J gave up 2 bases, with 14 bases separating them. This CDR3 is built from 16 residues. Full variable domain (missing parts from reference TRBV7-9 and TRBJ2-1): DTGVSQNPRHKITKRGQNVTFRCDPISEHNRLYWYRQTLGQGPEFLTYFQNEAQLEKSRLLSDRFSAERPKGSFSTLEIQRTEQGDSAMYLCASSFRTSRAYNEQFFGPGTRLTVL.

This chain joins TRBV15 and TRBJ2-3, with D maybe TRBD1 (6 bases). There are 16 residues in the CDR3. The V end was cut by 0 bases, the J end by 4 bases, with 14 bases between. Per germline, CDR1 LNHNV and CDR2 YYDKDF (reference sequence). Here the CDR3 DNA reads TGTGCCACCAGCAGAGATCGGCAGGGGCGAGCAGATACGCAGTATTTT. This codes for CATSRDRQGRADTQYF.

The chain links TRBV13 to TRBJ2-7; 10 bases agree with TRBD1. V was clipped by 5 bases and J by 10 bases; unmatched bases: 11. Germline V gene lookup returns CDR1 PRHDT and CDR2 FYEKMQ (reference sequence). The CDR3 spans 14 residues. The CDR3 nucleotides read TGTGCCAGCAGCGAACCAGACAGGGGGCTTGATCAGTACTTC. Amino acid sequence: CASSEPDRGLDQYF.

The chain combines TRBV15 with TRBJ2-7; D not resolved. The CDR3 has 15 amino acids. Germline CDR1 and CDR2: LNHNV and YYDKDF (reference sequence). Trimming cost V 0 bases and J 1 base, with 10 bases left between them. The DNA for the CDR3 is TGTGCCACCAGCAGAGAGGCCAGCCAGTCCTACGAGCAGTACTTC. This gives the protein CATSREASQSYEQYF.

The chain couples TRBV25-1 to TRBJ2-5, with D unclear. The germline V gene has CDR1 MGHDK and CDR2 SYGVNS. V lost 9 bases and J lost 5, with 10 bases in between. The CDR3 totals 11 residues. CDR3 sequence (DNA): TGTGCCAGTGGAACGCTTGAGACCCAGTACTTC. It translates to CASGTLETQYF. The full variable domain, in which reference TRBV25-1 and TRBJ2-5 provide the parts outside the CDR3, is EADIYQTPRYLVIGTGKKITLECSQTMGHDKMYWYQQDPGMELHLIHYSYGVNSTEKGDLSSESTVSRIRTEHFPLTLESARPSHTSQYLCASGTLETQYFGPGTRLLVL.

J is TRBJ2-1 and V is TRBV2; no clear D gene. The CDR3 is 12 residues long. Per the germline V gene, CDR1 is SNHLY and CDR2 is FYNNEI. V lost 4 bases, J lost 9 bases, and 10 bases lay in between. CDR3 coding DNA: TGTGCCAGCAGTGGAATGGGCCCTGAGCAGTTCTTC. Encoded protein: CASSGMGPEQFF.

This clonotype was detected only once. The rearrangement uses TRBV10-3 and TRBJ2-3, with a tentative D call TRBD2 (5 bases). Germline assignment: CDR1 ENHRY and CDR2 SYGVKD. This CDR3 comprises 14 residues. V was cut by 2 bases and J by 1 base, with 7 bases left in between. The DNA of the CDR3 is TGTGCCATCAGTGAGAGTAGCGGCACAGATACGCAGTATTTT. Encoded protein: CAISESSGTDTQYF.

The chain combines TRBV30 with TRBJ1-6; TRBD1 is a possible D gene (5 bases). The CDR3 covers 13 residues. V gave up 8 bases and J gave up 4 bases, with 12 bases separating them. Germline lookup yields CDR1 GTSNPN and CDR2 SVGIG (reference sequence). The CDR3 sequence: CAGGRSYNSPLHF. DNA of the CDR3: TGTGCCGGGGGTAGAAGTTATAATTCACCCCTCCACTTT. The variable domain in full, completed from reference TRBV30 and TRBJ1-6, reads SQTIHQWPATLVQPVGSPLSLECTVEGTSNPNLYWYRQAAGRGLQLLFYSVGIGQISSEVPQNLSASRPQDRQFILSSKKLLLSDSGFYLCAGGRSYNSPLHFGNGTRLTVT.

In nucleotides, the CDR3 is TGTGCCAGCAGCTGGGGTCTTGAGTCAGGCTCTGGGGCCAACGTCCTGACTTTC. Translated, it gives CASSWGLESGSGANVLTF. The chain is built from TRBV7-9 and TRBJ2-6; no definite D call. Germline V gives CDR1 SEHNR, CDR2 FQNEAQ (reference sequence). The CDR3 is 18 amino acids. V was clipped by 4 bases and J by 0 bases, with 16 bases between them. Looking up the rest from reference TRBV7-9 and TRBJ2-6 gives the full variable domain: DTGVSQNPRHKITKRGQNVTFRCDPISEHNRLYWYRQTLGQGPEFLTYFQNEAQLEKSRLLSDRFSAERPKGSFSTLEIQRTEQGDSAMYLCASSWGLESGSGANVLTFGAGSRLTVL.

This clonotype was seen only once. This chain uses TRBV4-2 with TRBJ2-3, with 7 positions matching TRBD1. Germline-derived CDR1 and CDR2 are LGHNA and YNFKEQ. Trimming took 0 bases from V and 9 from J; bases not matched to a gene: 6. This CDR3 spans 14 amino acids. In DNA, the CDR3 is TGTGCCAGCAGCCAAGATAGGGGGCCAGGGACGCAGTATTTT. Amino acid sequence: CASSQDRGPGTQYF.

The V call is TRBV7-3, the J call TRBJ2-3; a possible D gene is TRBD2 (6 bases). CDR1 is SGHTA, CDR2 FQGTGA, per germline. This CDR3 is 15 amino acids long. Trimming cost V 2 bases and J 1 base, with 10 bases left between them. This CDR3 is CASSLGGGGTDTQYF. As DNA, the CDR3 is TGTGCCAGCAGCTTAGGAGGCGGGGGCACAGATACGCAGTATTTT.

This clonotype was observed a single time. This chain joins TRBV5-6 and TRBJ2-2; 7 nucleotides align to TRBD1. The CDR3 is made up of 14 amino acids. Per germline, CDR1 SGHDT and CDR2 YYEEEE. With V trimmed by 5 bases and J by 7 bases, 8 bases remained unmatched. CDR3 residues: CASRPTGAGGELFF. The DNA for the CDR3 is TGTGCCAGCAGACCTACAGGGGCAGGCGGGGAGCTGTTTTTT.

The chain employs TRBV20-1 and TRBJ1-4; D is unresolved. V was pared by 4 bases and J by 6 bases, with 3 bases between. CDR1 is DFQATT, CDR2 SNEGSKA, per germline (reference sequence). This CDR3 has 10 amino acids. This CDR3 is CSAKHEKLFF. The CDR3 nucleotides are TGCAGTGCTAAGCATGAAAAACTGTTTTTT.

This clonotype was detected once. The rearrangement joins TRBV2 to TRBJ1-1; TRBD1 agrees at 7 bases. V shed 6 bases, J shed 4 bases, and the junction held 5 bases outside the gene matches. The CDR3 loop spans 13 amino acids. Per the germline V gene, CDR1 is SNHLY and CDR2 is FYNNEI. The CDR3 sequence: CASSTPGGTEAFF. The CDR3 nucleotides read TGTGCCAGCAGCACCCCAGGGGGCACTGAAGCTTTCTTT.

The CDR3 sequence is CASSLAPTDTQYF. The CDR3 bases are TGTGCCAGCAGCCTAGCCCCCACAGATACGCAGTATTTT. The J gene is TRBJ2-3, the V gene TRBV14; D call uncertain. Trimming took 4 bases from V and 2 from J, leaving 7 bases between them. The germline gives CDR1 SGHDN, CDR2 FVKESK. The CDR3 has 13 residues.

The rearrangement joins TRBV15 to TRBJ1-5, with no clear D. Germline-derived CDR1 and CDR2 are LNHNV and YYDKDF (reference sequence). The V and J ends lost 6 bases and 3 bases respectively, with 15 bases between them. The CDR3 is made up of 15 amino acids. CDR3 nucleotides: TGTGCCACCAGGTCGGGAAGAGCTCTCAATCAGCCCCAGCATTTT. It is translated as CATRSGRALNQPQHF.

The CDR3: CASSKTGGSTDTQYF. As DNA, the CDR3 is TGTGCCAGCAGTAAGACGGGGGGTTCCACAGATACGCAGTATTTT. The rearrangement joins TRBV28 to TRBJ2-3; 7 bases map to TRBD2. The germline V gene encodes CDR1 MDHEN and CDR2 SYDVKM. The CDR3 is made up of 15 amino acids. The junction had 7 bases not matched to a gene; V was cut back by 5 bases and J by 2 bases.

The DNA of the CDR3 is TGCAGTGCTAGAGATCAAGGCGAATATTCACCCCTCCACTTT. Its translation is CSARDQGEYSPLHF. This chain joins TRBV20-1 and TRBJ1-6; D uncertain. Germline values: CDR1 DFQATT, CDR2 SNEGSKA (reference sequence). This CDR3 is built from 14 residues. V was clipped by 0 bases and J by 8 bases, with 11 bases between them.

V and J are TRBV27 and TRBJ2-5; 9 bases are shared with TRBD2. The CDR3 extends over 15 amino acids. Germline loops: CDR1 MNHEY, CDR2 SMNVEV (reference sequence). V lost 7 bases, J lost 5 bases, and 11 bases stayed unmatched. CDR3 DNA sequence: TGTGCCAGCAAAGGCCCAGCGGGGGGTATGGAGACCCAGTACTTC. This translates into CASKGPAGGMETQYF.

This sequence joins TRBV12-3 or TRBV12-4 and TRBJ2-3; 13 bases fit TRBD2. Trimming at V came to 6 bases and at J to 4 bases, leaving 7 bases not matched to a gene. The CDR3 sequence is 16 residues long. The CDR3 reads CASRDTSGGAADTQYF. The CDR3 bases are TGTGCCAGCAGGGATACTAGCGGGGGGGCAGCAGATACGCAGTATTTT.